Listed below are T cell receptor beta chains from one sample, sequenced in a study of blood T cell repertoires in COVID-19. Assay used: immunoSEQ multiplex PCR; TCRdb lists only in-frame clones, some missing. This sample yields hundreds of thousands of clones, of which around four fifths are seen a single time; 7% to 10% belongs to the top ten. The specimen was peripheral blood. The receptors derive from a woman aged 50 to 65 with acute or convalescent COVID-19. Each CDR3 is given with its conserved first and last residue. Fields, in order: clone size, D gene, J gene, V gene, CDR3 DNA, CDR3 protein. The D gene is left open where the match is weak. Where a row states a size, it is once, few, many or the class of an expanded clone; other rows omit it.

>.|TRBD1|TRBJ1-2|TRBV6-5
TGTGCCAGCAGCCCCAGGGGGTCTCGCGGCTACACCTTC
CASSPRGSRGYTF
>.|TRBD1|TRBJ1-1|TRBV7-9
TGTGCCAGCAGCTTAGAGCCTTTCGGACAGGGGAATACTGAAGCTTTCTTT
CASSLEPFGQGNTEAFF
>.|.|TRBJ1-1|TRBV20-1
TGCAGTGCTAGTACCCCCCAGTTCGGGACTGAAGCTTTCTTT
CSASTPQFGTEAFF
>.|TRBD1|TRBJ2-7|TRBV3-1/TRBV3-2
TGTGCCAGCAGCCCGCGTGTGGGACAGGGTGCCTACGAGCAGTACTTC
CASSPRVGQGAYEQYF
>.|.|TRBJ2-7|TRBV19
TGTGCCAGTAGTATCGTGGCGGGAAACCACCACGAGCAGTACTTC
CASSIVAGNHHEQYF
>.|TRBD2|TRBJ2-1|TRBV5-1
TGCGCCAGCAGCTTGGAAGTAGCGGGGTACAATGAGCAGTTCTTC
CASSLEVAGYNEQFF
>.|.|TRBJ2-5|TRBV2
TGTGCCAGCAGCGACCCGGATGGCGGAGAGACCCAGTACTTC
CASSDPDGGETQYF
>.|.|TRBJ2-7|TRBV10-2
TGCGCCAGCAGTGAGATGAGATACGAGCAGTACTTC
CASSEMRYEQYF
>.|TRBD2|TRBJ2-2|TRBV5-6
TGTGCCAGCAGCGTGGGACTAGCGACGAACACCGGGGAGCTGTTTTTT
CASSVGLATNTGELFF
>.|.|TRBJ1-1|TRBV5-8
TGTGCCAGCAGCTCCCCTAGGGGGGGGGTAGGGAACACTGAAGCTTTCTTT
CASSSPRGGVGNTEAFF
>.|.|TRBJ1-2|TRBV6-5
TGTGCCAGCAGTTACTCGGGCCCCGTCGATGGCTACACCTTC
CASSYSGPVDGYTF
>.|.|TRBJ2-7|TRBV6-1
TGTGCCAGCAGTGACAGGTCCCTAAGCTCCTACGAGCAGTACTTC
CASSDRSLSSYEQYF
>once|.|TRBJ1-2|TRBV19
TGTGCCAGTATCCCCCAGGGACGGGGGATCCATGGCTACACCTTC
CASIPQGRGIHGYTF
>.|.|TRBJ1-2|TRBV28
TGTGCCAGCAAATCAACTCGATCAACAGACACCTTC
CASKSTRSTDTF
>.|TRBD1|TRBJ2-2|TRBV11-2
TGTGCCAGCAGCTTAGACGTCAGGGGGCCCACCGGGGAGCTGTTTTTT
CASSLDVRGPTGELFF
>.|.|TRBJ1-1|TRBV30
TGTGCCTGGAGTTTCTCAGGGGTGGGAATTGGAATGAACACTGAAGCTTTCTTT
CAWSFSGVGIGMNTEAFF
>.|TRBD2|TRBJ2-5|TRBV5-5
TGTGCCAGCAGCACACCCGGGGGGGGCGAGACCCAGTACTTC
CASSTPGGGETQYF
>.|TRBD1|TRBJ2-3|TRBV4-1
TGCGCCAGCAGCCAGGCCGGGACAGGGGTCTCAGATACGCAGTATTTT
CASSQAGTGVSDTQYF
>once|TRBD2|TRBJ2-7|TRBV5-6
TGTGCCAGCAGCCCGGGGTCGGGACTAGCGGGAGCGGGGCACGAGCAGTACTTC
CASSPGSGLAGAGHEQYF
>many|.|TRBJ1-2|TRBV2
TGTGCCAGCAGTGGCACGGGACAATACGGCTATGGCTACACCTTC
CASSGTGQYGYGYTF
>.|TRBD2|TRBJ2-3|TRBV9
TGTGCCAGCAGCGACCCAGCGGGAGGGGGCACAGATACGCAGTATTTT
CASSDPAGGGTDTQYF
>once|TRBD2|TRBJ2-3|TRBV9
TGTGCCAGCTCACAGAGGGGTACTAGCGGGAGGGCCCTGGATACGCAGTATTTT
CASSQRGTSGRALDTQYF
>.|TRBD1|TRBJ2-7|TRBV19
TGTGCCAGTAGCCCCCTCCCGGGACAGGGGTCTTCCTACGAGCAGTACTTC
CASSPLPGQGSSYEQYF
>.|TRBD2|TRBJ2-2|TRBV19
TGTGCCAGTAACCCGATCGCCCGGGGGGGCGGGGAGCTGTTTTTT
CASNPIARGGGELFF
>.|.|TRBJ1-6|TRBV19
TGTGCCAGTAGTTACAGTAATTCACCCCTCCACTTT
CASSYSNSPLHF
>once|.|TRBJ1-6|TRBV5-6
TGTGCCAGCAGCTCCTTCTATAATTCACCCCTCCACTTT
CASSSFYNSPLHF
>once|.|TRBJ1-2|TRBV30
TGTGCCTGGAGTTTTACAGCAGATAACTATGGCTACACCTTC
CAWSFTADNYGYTF
>.|TRBD2|TRBJ2-1|TRBV10-2
TGCGCCAGCAGGGGACTAGGAGACAATGAGCAGTTCTTC
CASRGLGDNEQFF
>.|TRBD2|TRBJ2-7|TRBV28
TGTGCCAGCAGTATACTAGCGGGAGGCCAGGACGAGCAGTACTTC
CASSILAGGQDEQYF
>.|.|TRBJ1-2|TRBV19
TGTGCCAGTACAAACGACCATTACAGGGCTGATGGAGTCGACAACTATGGCTACACCTTC
CASTNDHYRADGVDNYGYTF
>.|.|TRBJ1-6|TRBV2
TGTGCCAGCAGCCGAACAGGGTCATTCGGGAATTCACCCCTCCACTTT
CASSRTGSFGNSPLHF
>.|.|TRBJ1-2|TRBV2
TGTGCCAGCAGCCCCGGACTGTCCTATGGCTACACCTTC
CASSPGLSYGYTF
>.|.|TRBJ2-3|TRBV28
TGTGCCAGCAGTCAACTAACAGATACGCAGTATTTT
CASSQLTDTQYF
>few|TRBD1|TRBJ1-6|TRBV11-3
TGTGCCAGCAGCTTAGCTCCGGGACAGCCTAATTCACCCCTCCACTTT
CASSLAPGQPNSPLHF
>.|TRBD2|TRBJ2-2|TRBV9
TGTGCCAGCAGAGGCGGAACTAGCGGCGCCGGGGAGCTGTTTTTT
CASRGGTSGAGELFF
>.|.|TRBJ1-2|TRBV6-5
TGTGCCAGCACCCCGGGGAGGGACTTCGATGTATACACCTTC
CASTPGRDFDVYTF
>.|.|TRBJ2-1|TRBV19
TGTGCCAGTAGTCTTCGGACAGCCCACAATGAGCAGTTCTTC
CASSLRTAHNEQFF
>.|TRBD2|TRBJ2-2|TRBV7-9
TGTGCCAGCAGCGCGGTAGCGGGAGGGAACACCGGGGAGCTGTTTTTT
CASSAVAGGNTGELFF
>.|.|TRBJ1-3|TRBV7-2
TGTGCCAGCAGCCTGAGGGCGGACGGAAACACCATATATTTT
CASSLRADGNTIYF
>once|TRBD1|TRBJ1-4|TRBV3-1/TRBV3-2
TGTGCCAGCAGCCAAGACGGCAGGGGGCCCTTTGCAACTAATGAAAAACTGTTTTTT
CASSQDGRGPFATNEKLFF
>.|.|TRBJ2-1|TRBV6-6
TGTGCCAGCAGTTACACGGGAGAGCGATCCTACAATGAGCAGTTCTTC
CASSYTGERSYNEQFF
>once|.|TRBJ1-5|TRBV19
TGTGCCAGTAGTATTTCGGACAGAAACAATCAGCCCCAGCATTTT
CASSISDRNNQPQHF
>.|.|TRBJ2-7|TRBV4-1
TGCGCCAGCAGCCAAGATCCTGGGGCAGTTTACGAGCAGTACTTC
CASSQDPGAVYEQYF
>.|.|TRBJ1-1|TRBV19
TGTGCCAGTTTACAGGGTGTCGGCACTGAAGCTTTCTTT
CASLQGVGTEAFF
>.|.|TRBJ2-2|TRBV7-2
TGTGCCAGCAGCTTAGGCATCGGCACCGGGGAGCTGTTTTTT
CASSLGIGTGELFF
>.|.|TRBJ2-7|TRBV19
TGTGCCAGAATCTGGAGCGGAATAGCGGTCCATAGCTCCTACGAGCAGTACTTC
CARIWSGIAVHSSYEQYF
>.|TRBD1|TRBJ1-2|TRBV28
TGTGCCAGCAGCGGACAGGGGTATGGCTACACCTTC
CASSGQGYGYTF
>.|.|TRBJ2-7|TRBV2
TGTGCCAGCAGGGCCACAGGATCTCCCCTCAACGAGCAGTACTTC
CASRATGSPLNEQYF
>.|.|TRBJ1-5|TRBV6-5
TGTGCCAGCAGCGCAGGAGCGGGCAATCAGCCCCAGCATTTT
CASSAGAGNQPQHF
>.|.|TRBJ1-3|TRBV5-1
TGCGCCAGCACCCCCGGGTACTCTGCTGGAAACACCATATATTTT
CASTPGYSAGNTIYF
>.|.|TRBJ2-3|TRBV13
TGTGCCAGCAGCTTACTCTTGGCTAGAGAAGATACGCAGTATTTT
CASSLLLAREDTQYF
>once|.|TRBJ1-1|TRBV12-3/TRBV12-4
TGTGCCAGCAGTTTATTAGCTGAAGCTTTCTTT
CASSLLAEAFF
>.|TRBD2|TRBJ2-5|TRBV6-6
TGTGCCAGCAGCCTAGGGGTAGGCGGGGGAGACGAGACCCAGTACTTC
CASSLGVGGGDETQYF
>.|TRBD1|TRBJ1-2|TRBV5-3
TGTGCCAGAAGCTACAGACAGGGGGCCGACTATGGCTACACCTTC
CARSYRQGADYGYTF